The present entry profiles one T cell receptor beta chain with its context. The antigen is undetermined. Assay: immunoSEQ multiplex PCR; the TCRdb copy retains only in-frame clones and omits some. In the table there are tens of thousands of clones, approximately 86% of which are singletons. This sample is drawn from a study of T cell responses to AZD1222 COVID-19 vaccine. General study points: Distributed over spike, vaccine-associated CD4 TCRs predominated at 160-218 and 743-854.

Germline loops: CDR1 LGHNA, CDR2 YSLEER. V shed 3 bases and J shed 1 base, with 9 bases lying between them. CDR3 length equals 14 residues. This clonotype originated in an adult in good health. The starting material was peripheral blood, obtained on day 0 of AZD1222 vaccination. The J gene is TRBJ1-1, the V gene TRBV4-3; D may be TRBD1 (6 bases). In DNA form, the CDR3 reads TGCGCCAGCAGCCAGGACAGATCGAACACTGAAGCTTTCTTT. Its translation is CASSQDRSNTEAFF.